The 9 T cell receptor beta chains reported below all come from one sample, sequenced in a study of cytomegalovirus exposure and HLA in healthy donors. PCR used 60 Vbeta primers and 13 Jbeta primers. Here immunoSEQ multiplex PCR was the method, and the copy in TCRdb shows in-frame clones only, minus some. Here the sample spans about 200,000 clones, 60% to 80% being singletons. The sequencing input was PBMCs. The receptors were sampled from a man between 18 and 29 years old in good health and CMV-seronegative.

The CDR3: CASSQDGGGSLAEQYF. CDR3 coding DNA: TGCGCCAGCAGCCAAGATGGGGGCGGGAGCTTGGCCGAGCAGTACTTC. V gene TRBV4-1 combines with J gene TRBJ2-7; D possibly corresponds to TRBD2 (7 bases). V gave up 0 bases and J gave up 6 bases, with 18 bases separating them. CDR1 is MGHRA and CDR2 is YSYEKL in the germline V gene. The CDR3 has 16 amino acids.

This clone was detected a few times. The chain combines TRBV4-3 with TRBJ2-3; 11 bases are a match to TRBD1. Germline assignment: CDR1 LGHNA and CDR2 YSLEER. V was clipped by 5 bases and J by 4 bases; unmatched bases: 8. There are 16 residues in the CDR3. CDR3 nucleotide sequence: TGCGCCAGCAGCTCACGGACAGGGGGCATCGCAGATACGCAGTATTTT. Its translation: CASSSRTGGIADTQYF.

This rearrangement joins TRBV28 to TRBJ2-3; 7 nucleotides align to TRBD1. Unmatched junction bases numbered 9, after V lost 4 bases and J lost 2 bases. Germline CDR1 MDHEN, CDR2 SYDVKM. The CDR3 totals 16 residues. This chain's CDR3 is CASSSLGTDVTDTQYF. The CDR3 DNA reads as TGTGCCAGCAGTTCCCTCGGGACAGATGTCACAGATACGCAGTATTTT. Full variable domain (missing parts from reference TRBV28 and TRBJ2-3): DVKVTQSSRYLVKRTGEKVFLECVQDMDHENMFWYRQDPGLGLRLIYFSYDVKMKEKGDIPEGYSVSREKKERFSLILESASTNQTSMYLCASSSLGTDVTDTQYFGPGTRLTVL.

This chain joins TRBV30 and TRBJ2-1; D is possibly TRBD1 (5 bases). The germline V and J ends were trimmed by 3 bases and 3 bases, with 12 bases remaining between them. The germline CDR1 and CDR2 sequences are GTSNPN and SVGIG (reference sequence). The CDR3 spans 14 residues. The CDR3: CAWSGLGDYNEQFF. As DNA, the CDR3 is TGTGCCTGGAGCGGGTTAGGGGACTACAATGAGCAGTTCTTC.

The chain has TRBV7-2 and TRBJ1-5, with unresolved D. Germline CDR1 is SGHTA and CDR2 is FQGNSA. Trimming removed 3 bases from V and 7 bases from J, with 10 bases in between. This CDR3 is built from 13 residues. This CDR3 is CASSFRIEQPQHF. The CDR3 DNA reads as TGTGCCAGCAGCTTCCGTATAGAGCAGCCCCAGCATTTT. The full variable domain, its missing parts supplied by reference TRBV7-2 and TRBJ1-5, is GAGVSQSPSNKVTEKGKDVELRCDPISGHTALYWYRQSLGQGLEFLIYFQGNSAPDKSGLPSDRFSAERTGGSVSTLTIQRTQQEDSAVYLCASSFRIEQPQHFGDGTRLSIL.

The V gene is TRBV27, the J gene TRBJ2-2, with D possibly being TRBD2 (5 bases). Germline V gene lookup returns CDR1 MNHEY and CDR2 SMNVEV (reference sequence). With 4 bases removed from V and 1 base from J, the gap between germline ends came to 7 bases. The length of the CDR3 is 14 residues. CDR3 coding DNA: TGTGCCAGCAGTTCAGGAGGGAACACCGGGGAGCTGTTTTTT. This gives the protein CASSSGGNTGELFF.

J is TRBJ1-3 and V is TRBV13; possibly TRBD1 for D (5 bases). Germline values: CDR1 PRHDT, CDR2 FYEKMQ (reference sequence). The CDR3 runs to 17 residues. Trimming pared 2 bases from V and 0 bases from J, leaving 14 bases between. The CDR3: CASSLREGFPSGNTIYF. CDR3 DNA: TGTGCCAGCAGCTTACGGGAGGGGTTCCCCTCTGGAAACACCATATATTTT. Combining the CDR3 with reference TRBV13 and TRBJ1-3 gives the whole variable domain AAGVIQSPRHLIKEKRETATLKCYPIPRHDTVYWYQQGPGQDPQFLISFYEKMQSDKGSIPDRFSAQQFSDYHSELNMSSLELGDSALYFCASSLREGFPSGNTIYFGEGSWLTVV.

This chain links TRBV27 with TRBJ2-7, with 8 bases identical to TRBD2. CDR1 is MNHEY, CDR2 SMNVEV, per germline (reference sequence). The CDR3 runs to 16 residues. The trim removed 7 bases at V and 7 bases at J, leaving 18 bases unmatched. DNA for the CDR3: TGTGCCAGCAATCGGGGCCAGCGCGGGAGGACGGGGGAGCAGTACTTC. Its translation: CASNRGQRGRTGEQYF.

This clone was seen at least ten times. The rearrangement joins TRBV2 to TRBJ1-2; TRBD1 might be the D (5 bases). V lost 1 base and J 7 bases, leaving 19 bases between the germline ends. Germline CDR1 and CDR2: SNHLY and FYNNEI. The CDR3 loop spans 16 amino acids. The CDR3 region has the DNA TGTGCCAGCAGTGAAGAGGTAGGGGAAATATCAAGTGGCTACACCTTC. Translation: CASSEEVGEISSGYTF.